The sequence of this TCR beta chain was determined in a study of cytomegalovirus exposure and HLA in healthy donors. This cohort consisted of healthy bone marrow donors. The CDR3 sequence is 15 residues long. V lost 3 bases and J lost 4; bases outside the gene matches: 4. CDR1 SGHAT and CDR2 FQNNGV come from the germline V gene. Primers included in the PCR were 60 Vbeta and 13 Jbeta primers. Some clones are missing from TCRdb's copy, which holds only in-frame ones; the method was immunoSEQ multiplex PCR. Among around 120,000 clones listed, about 79% were seen once. Sequenced sample: PBMCs. The sequence was collected from a man in his fifties or sixties in good health and CMV-seropositive. The rearrangement uses TRBV11-2 and TRBJ2-5; 11 positions match TRBD1. CDR3: CASSLEGTGGETQYF. CDR3 coding DNA: TGTGCCAGCAGCTTGGAGGGGACAGGGGGAGAGACCCAGTACTTC.